This T cell receptor beta chain is drawn from a study of blood T cell repertoires in COVID-19. Clinical histories supplied by participants themselves formed the basis of cohort assignment. This clone turned up a few times. TCRdb's copy holds only in-frame clones and misses some; the assay was immunoSEQ multiplex PCR. This table holds some 530,000 clones, around 85% found once. Sequences were obtained from PBMCs or T cells enriched from blood (not recorded which). The TCR originated in a woman aged 55-69 years who had recovered from COVID-19.

Here the CDR3 DNA reads TGTGCCAGCAGCCAAGATATCGGCGGGGAAGGCTACACCTTC. Encoded protein: CASSQDIGGEGYTF. The chain couples TRBV4-2 to TRBJ1-2; D is unclear. Germline lookup yields CDR1 LGHNA and CDR2 YNFKEQ. The V end lost 0 bases, the J end lost 8 bases, and 13 bases lay between the germline ends. The CDR3 length is 14 residues.